Sequencing of this TCR beta chain was carried out in a study of follicular helper T cells after annual influenza vaccination. Time point specified: 2014-2015 season, 7 days after vaccination. Sorted blood CD4 subsets were sequenced before and after adults received seasonal inactivated influenza vaccine. Non-naive CD4+CXCR5+PD-1+ cTfh were sorted into ICOS+CD38+ and ICOS-CD38- fractions. From germline, CDR1 is MNHNS and CDR2 SASEGT. The CDR3 extends over 15 amino acids. The V end lost 1 base, the J end lost 1 base, and 10 bases lay between the germline ends. Clones were read by immunoSEQ multiplex PCR, and TCRdb kept only the in-frame ones, dropping some. This table has several thousand clones, approximately 80% appearing once.

The chain has TRBV6-1 and TRBJ1-1; D is undetermined. The specimen was CXCR5+ CD38- circulating T follicular helper cells from blood, collected 7 days after influenza vaccination. The sample's subset: circulating Tfh, non-naive CD4+CXCR5+PD-1+ (ICOS+CD38+ or ICOS-CD38-). The receptor was derived from an adult who received the influenza vaccine. The CDR3 protein is CASSEGFTTNTEAFF. DNA for the CDR3: TGTGCCAGCAGTGAAGGCTTCACAACGAACACTGAAGCTTTCTTT.